Shown below are 5 T cell receptor beta chains from a single sample sequenced in a study of CD4 T cells in relation to SARS-CoV-2 and coronaviruses. What these receptors recognize is not known. Clones were read by immunoSEQ multiplex PCR, and TCRdb kept only the in-frame ones, dropping some. The sample records about 43,000 clones, roughly 87% being singletons. Sequenced material: naive CD4+ T cells from PBMCs, cultured in vitro. Indicated subset: naive CD4+ T cells isolated by negative enrichment. These receptors were collected from an adult with COVID-19.

Points on this clone: Germline is not matched at one junction end, which may reflect a read error. The CDR3 spells CASSLEREGIWEQFF. In nucleotides, the CDR3 is TGTGCCAGCAGCCTAGAGCGGGAGGGGATTTGGGAGCAGTTCTTC. The V and J genes are TRBV11-2 and TRBJ2-1; 10 nucleotides agree with TRBD2. CDR1 and CDR2 (germline): SGHAT, FQNNGV. CDR3 size: 15 residues.

This clone was seen a handful of times. V and J are TRBV4-2 and TRBJ2-1; weak D call: TRBD2 (5 bases). The V gene lost 0 bases and the J gene lost 4 bases, with 16 bases spanning the gap. Per germline, CDR1 LGHNA and CDR2 YNFKEQ. This CDR3 region has 17 residues. The CDR3 DNA sequence: TGTGCCAGCAGCCAAGATGATTCTACCGAGGGTTACAATGAGCAGTTCTTC. Protein product: CASSQDDSTEGYNEQFF.

This clone was counted only a few times. This sequence joins TRBV30 and TRBJ2-7; 7 bases are a match to TRBD1. The CDR3 sequence is 14 residues long. Germline-derived CDR1 and CDR2 are GTSNPN and SVGIG (reference sequence). V lost 5 bases and J lost 0; bases outside the gene matches: 7. The CDR3: CAWQGQENSYEQYF. CDR3 bases: TGTGCCTGGCAAGGACAGGAAAACTCCTACGAGCAGTACTTC.

The rearrangement uses TRBV5-1 and TRBJ2-1; possible D gene TRBD1, 5 bases. CDR1 is SGHRS and CDR2 is YFSETQ in the germline V gene. The CDR3 consists of 15 residues. V was clipped by 7 bases and J by 9 bases, with 23 bases between them. CDR3 nucleotides: TGCGCCAGCGTAATGACAGCTCTCTCCGGTGGTGAGCAGTTCTTC. It codes for CASVMTALSGGEQFF.

The rearrangement joins TRBV3-1 (or the pseudogene TRBV3-2) to TRBJ2-7; TRBD1 matches at 7 bases. The CDR3 totals 13 residues. CDR1 and CDR2 (germline): LGHDT, YNNKEL (reference sequence). The V and J ends lost 3 bases and 6 bases, in that order; junction bases with no gene match: 5. The chain's CDR3 is CASSHYRGGEQYF. The CDR3 nucleotides read TGTGCCAGCAGCCACTACAGGGGTGGCGAGCAGTACTTC.